This T cell receptor beta chain appears in the sequencing data of a study of blood T cells in healthy people across ages. Overall study findings and caveats: Nothing was known about donor CMV status, and this possibly confounded expanded clonotype changes.

This clonotype was recorded a few times. Its specificity is not known. Combining a sample-barcoded 5' primer with a J-beta primer mix, a second PCR ran for roughly 7 to 11 cycles. A single record per CDR3 protein comes from TCRdb applying MiXCR to the 5' RACE reads. The sample yields fewer than 1.5 million distinct CDR3 sequences, around 39% seen once. This CDR3 region has 17 residues. V trimming: 1 base; J trimming: 8 bases; junction bases outside the gene matches: 5. The germline V gene has CDR1 MGHRA and CDR2 YSYEKL. The sample comprised blood. This sequence was found in a woman between 18 and 29 years old in good health. The chain carries TRBV4-1 and TRBJ2-1; 16 positions match TRBD2. This chain's CDR3 is CASSQAGTSGRADEQFF. The DNA for the CDR3 is TGCGCCAGCAGCCAAGCCGGGACTAGCGGGAGGGCCGATGAGCAGTTCTTC.